This TCR beta chain derives from a study of blood T cell repertoires in COVID-19. Study at large: From T cells, B-cell-depleted T cells, or PBMCs came the material, which was cDNA or gDNA.

This CDR3 has 16 amino acids. Trimming took 4 bases from V and 2 from J, leaving 18 bases between them. Germline values: CDR1 SGHDT, CDR2 YYEEEE. Sequenced by immunoSEQ multiplex PCR; TCRdb stores in-frame clones only, minus some. The sample lists 280,000 or so clones; approximately 83% were seen once. The rearrangement uses TRBV5-6 and TRBJ2-5, with D maybe TRBD2 (6 bases). The sequencing input was peripheral blood. The sequence came from a woman in her thirties who had recovered from COVID-19. For the CDR3, the DNA is TGTGCCAGCAGCGCGGACTCGGGACTTTCGCAAGAGACCCAGTACTTC. This translates into CASSADSGLSQETQYF. The entire variable domain, with the rest obtained from reference TRBV5-6 and TRBJ2-5, is as follows: DAGVTQSPTHLIKTRGQQVTLRCSPKSGHDTVSWYQQALGQGPQFIFQYYEEEERQRGNFPDRFSGHQFPNYSSELNVNALLLGDSALYLCASSADSGLSQETQYFGPGTRLLVL.